Listed below are T cell receptor beta chains from one sample, sequenced in a study of identifying expanded T cells in peripheral blood. The data were produced by immunoSEQ multiplex PCR, yet TCRdb's version contains in-frame clones alone and is incomplete. The sample has under 150,000 clones; more than 80% are singletons. Sequencing input: blood. These receptors all stem from a person aged 18 to 75 in good health. Each CDR3 is given with its conserved first and last residue. The D gene is left open where the match is weak. For some rows the clone size is stated as once, few or many, or as a class when expanded; others skip it.

j_call d_call clone_size v_call cdr3_nt cdr3_aa
TRBJ1-1 NA NA TRBV6-6 TGTGCCAGCAGCTCCGGAGATCAGAACACTGAAGCTTTCTTT CASSSGDQNTEAFF
TRBJ1-1 TRBD1 NA TRBV13 TGTGCCAGCAGCTGGACAGGGAATCTTCCTCGGACTGAAGCTTTCTTT CASSWTGNLPRTEAFF
TRBJ2-7 NA NA TRBV28 TGTGCCAGCAGTTTTCGCTACGAGCAGTACTTC CASSFRYEQYF
TRBJ1-1 NA NA TRBV5-5 TGTGCCAGCAGCCGGGAGGGACACACCACCTCTGAAGCTTTCTTT CASSREGHTTSEAFF
TRBJ2-4 NA NA TRBV6-6 TGTGCCAGCACGAGGGAAAACATTCAGTACTTC CASTRENIQYF
TRBJ1-3 NA NA TRBV29-1 TGCAGCGTTGGGGGAACAGACCAGACCTCTGGAAACACCATATATTTT CSVGGTDQTSGNTIYF
TRBJ1-4 TRBD1 NA TRBV11-1 TGTGCCAGCGGCGACAGGGGCTCGGAAAAACTGTTTTTT CASGDRGSEKLFF
TRBJ1-4 NA NA TRBV7-9 TGTGCCAGCAGCCGCCGCTACGCGGATGAAAAACTGTTTTTT CASSRRYADEKLFF
TRBJ2-7 TRBD1 NA TRBV9 TGTGCCAGCAGCGCCGGACAGGAAGTCTACGAGCAGTACTTC CASSAGQEVYEQYF
TRBJ1-1 NA few TRBV6-1 TGTGCCAGCAGTGACCCCGGACTCGGGGGAGAAGCTTTCTTT CASSDPGLGGEAFF
TRBJ1-2 NA NA TRBV7-9 TGTGCCAGCAGCCTTACCCGGGACCGCGGCTACACCTTC CASSLTRDRGYTF
TRBJ1-2 NA few TRBV12-5 TGTGCTAGTGGCGACAGGCCGAACTATGGCTACACCTTC CASGDRPNYGYTF
TRBJ2-5 NA NA TRBV4-3 TGCGCCAGCAGCCCGGGACTGGGAGAGGGGACCCAGTACTTC CASSPGLGEGTQYF
TRBJ1-2 NA NA TRBV27 TGTGCCAGCAGTCCCCCCGACAGGTCGGGTGGCTACACCTTC CASSPPDRSGGYTF
TRBJ1-1 NA NA TRBV5-1 TGCGCCAGCAGCTTGGGAACCTCTGAAGCTTTCTTT CASSLGTSEAFF
TRBJ1-6 NA NA TRBV30 TGTGCCTGGAGTGGGGAGGGTTTCTATAATTCACCCCTCCACTTT CAWSGEGFYNSPLHF
TRBJ2-5 NA NA TRBV7-7 TGTGCCAGCAGCTTATTTTCAGCAGGGATGGGGGAGACCCAGTACTTC CASSLFSAGMGETQYF
TRBJ1-5 NA few TRBV10-3 TGTGCCACGAGCCCAAGCAATCAGCCCCAGCATTTT CATSPSNQPQHF
TRBJ1-4 NA few TRBV15 TGTGCCACCGGGCAGCTCGAAAAACTGTTTTTT CATGQLEKLFF
TRBJ1-5 NA NA TRBV6-6 TGTGCCAGCACCCGAGACGGATATAGCAATCAGCCCCAGCATTTT CASTRDGYSNQPQHF
TRBJ2-2 NA NA TRBV11-2 TGTGCCAGCAGCTTAGGTGGGCAGGCAATGAACACCGGGGAGCTGTTTTTT CASSLGGQAMNTGELFF
TRBJ2-1 TRBD1 NA TRBV2 TGTGCCAGCAGTGGGGACAGCTCCTACAATGAGCAGTTCTTC CASSGDSSYNEQFF
TRBJ1-5 NA NA TRBV7-9 TGTGCCAGCAGCTTAGCGGCAAATCAGCCCCAGCATTTT CASSLAANQPQHF
TRBJ2-3 TRBD1 NA TRBV30 TGTGCCTGGAGTCTGGACAGGGGAACGCAGTATTTT CAWSLDRGTQYF
TRBJ1-6 NA NA TRBV6-6 TGTGCCTCCAAGAAGTTGGATGATTCACCCCTCCACTTT CASKKLDDSPLHF
TRBJ1-4 NA once TRBV5-1 TGCGCCAGCAGCTTTCCAGATATGGGAAAACTGTTTTTT CASSFPDMGKLFF
TRBJ2-2 NA NA TRBV7-2 TGTGCCAGCAGCTTACGAGGGGGGGGATCGCCCGGGGAGCTGTTTTTT CASSLRGGGSPGELFF
TRBJ1-6 NA many TRBV25-1 TGTGCCAGCTCGGACTTATGGGATTCACCCCTCCACTTT CASSDLWDSPLHF
TRBJ2-3 NA NA TRBV9 TGTGCCAGCAGCTCCAGCGCAGATACGCAGTATTTT CASSSSADTQYF
TRBJ1-3 NA once TRBV9 TGTGCCAGCAGCGCATCCGGGGGCCCAAGGTCTGGAAACACCATATATTTT CASSASGGPRSGNTIYF
TRBJ1-2 NA NA TRBV30 TGTGCCTGGAGTGTAGACGCTCACCCAATCCGGCAGGAGTATGGCTACACCTTC CAWSVDAHPIRQEYGYTF
TRBJ2-1 NA once TRBV19 TGTGCCAGTAGTTTGACAGGTGTAACCTACAATGAGCAGTTCTTC CASSLTGVTYNEQFF
TRBJ2-3 NA NA TRBV2 TGTGCCAGCAGTGAAATCGGTATACACACAGATACGCAGTATTTT CASSEIGIHTDTQYF
TRBJ1-2 TRBD1 NA TRBV7-9 TGTGCCAGCAGTAAACAGGGGGGCAACTATGGCTACACCTTC CASSKQGGNYGYTF
TRBJ1-1 NA NA TRBV7-8 TGTGCCAGCAGCCCGTCCCTACGGAACACTGAAGCTTTCTTT CASSPSLRNTEAFF
TRBJ2-5 TRBD2 NA TRBV25-1 TGTGCCAGCAGTGACCTAGCGGGGAAACTTCAAGAGACCCAGTACTTC CASSDLAGKLQETQYF
TRBJ1-5 NA once TRBV6-5 TGTGCCAGCAGTGCTTGGGGTAGCAATCAGCCCCAGCATTTT CASSAWGSNQPQHF
TRBJ1-1 TRBD1 NA TRBV5-1 TGCGCCAGCACCTTATCACAGGGGGAGACGGAAGCTTTCTTT CASTLSQGETEAFF
TRBJ1-5 NA NA TRBV27 TGTGCCAGCAGTTTCTTTGGTCAGAGCAATCAGCCCCAGCATTTT CASSFFGQSNQPQHF
TRBJ2-7 NA NA TRBV23-1 TGCGCCAGCAGTCAATCTGGTTTCGGGAACGAGCAGTACTTC CASSQSGFGNEQYF
TRBJ1-2 NA few TRBV7-3 TGTGCCAGCAGCTTAAGTCCGGCGGGCTATGGCTACACCTTC CASSLSPAGYGYTF
TRBJ2-3 NA NA TRBV19 TGTGCCAGTAGTACCCGAGATTCGAGGTATTTT CASSTRDSRYF
TRBJ1-1 NA NA TRBV27 TGTGCCAGCAGACCTTCCTCCAGGGGAGGCACTGAAGCTTTCTTT CASRPSSRGGTEAFF
TRBJ2-1 TRBD1 NA TRBV10-3 TGTGCTTCGGGGACAGGGCTCAATGAGCAGTTCTTC CASGTGLNEQFF
TRBJ1-4 NA NA TRBV5-1 TGCGCCAGCAGCCTACCGGACTCTTTTAGCGAAAAACTGTTTTTT CASSLPDSFSEKLFF
TRBJ2-1 TRBD2 NA TRBV9 TGTGCCAGCAGCCCCGTGGTAGCGGGGGGCTACAATGAGCAGTTCTTC CASSPVVAGGYNEQFF
TRBJ2-2 TRBD2 NA TRBV7-3 TGTGCCAGCAGCCGGGGGGGTTCGAACACCGGGGAGCTGTTTTTT CASSRGGSNTGELFF
TRBJ2-1 TRBD2 NA TRBV15 TGTGCCACCAGCAGTGGCAAACTAGCGGGGGTTGGGGTTGAGCAGTTCTTC CATSSGKLAGVGVEQFF
TRBJ2-2 NA NA TRBV7-2 TGTGCCAGCAGCTTACATGCCTCCTACACCGGGGAGCTGTTTTTT CASSLHASYTGELFF
TRBJ2-1 NA NA TRBV30 TGTGCCTGGAGTGGAGGGGGTAGTGCAGGTGAGCAGTTCTTC CAWSGGGSAGEQFF
TRBJ2-3 TRBD1 once TRBV29-1 TGCAGCGTTAGACAGGGTATATCTTCAGATACGCAGTATTTT CSVRQGISSDTQYF
TRBJ1-2 NA NA TRBV5-1 TGCGCCAGCCACCGAGAGGCAGGGGTAGATGGCTACACCTTC CASHREAGVDGYTF
TRBJ2-1 NA NA TRBV7-2 TGTGCCAGCAGCTTAGGGGGGGGCCGGGATGAGCAGTTCTTC CASSLGGGRDEQFF
TRBJ1-1 NA once TRBV19 TGTGCCAGTAAGTGGGGGATGAACACTGAAGCTTTCTTT CASKWGMNTEAFF
TRBJ2-7 NA NA TRBV19 TGTGCCAGTAGTGGTTCCCCCTCCTACGAGCAGTACTTC CASSGSPSYEQYF